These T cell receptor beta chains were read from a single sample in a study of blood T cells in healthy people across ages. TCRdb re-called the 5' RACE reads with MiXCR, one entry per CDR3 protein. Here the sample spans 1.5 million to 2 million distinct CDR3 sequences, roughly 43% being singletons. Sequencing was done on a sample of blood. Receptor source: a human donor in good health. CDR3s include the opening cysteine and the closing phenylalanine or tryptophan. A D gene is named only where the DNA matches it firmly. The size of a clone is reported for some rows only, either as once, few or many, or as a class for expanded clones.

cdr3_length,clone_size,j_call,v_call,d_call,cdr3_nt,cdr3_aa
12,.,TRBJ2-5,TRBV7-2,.,TGTGCCAGCAGCTCTAGTATTGAGACCCAGTACTTC,CASSSSIETQYF
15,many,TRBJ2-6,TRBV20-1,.,TGCAGTGCCGAGGGACGGACATCAGGGAGCAACGTCCTGACTTTC,CSAEGRTSGSNVLTF
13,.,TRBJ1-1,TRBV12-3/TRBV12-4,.,TGTGCCAGCACCTTTACGGCTAACACTGAAGCTTTCTTT,CASTFTANTEAFF
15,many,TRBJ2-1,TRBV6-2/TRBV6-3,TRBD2,TGTGCCAGCAGTTCCAATCTAGCGGGCTACAATGAGCAGTTCTTC,CASSSNLAGYNEQFF
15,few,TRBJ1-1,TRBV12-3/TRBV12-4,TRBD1,TGCGCCAGCAGTTTAGACGCCAGGGGGAGGACTGAAGCTTTCTTT,CASSLDARGRTEAFF
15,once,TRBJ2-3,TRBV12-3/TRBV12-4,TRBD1,TGTGCCAGCACCCTCAGGGGGAGAAACACAGACACGCAGTATTTT,CASTLRGRNTDTQYF
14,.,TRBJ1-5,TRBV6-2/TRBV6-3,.,TGTGCCAGCAGTTACGGGCAGAGCAATCAGCCCCAGCATTTT,CASSYGQSNQPQHF
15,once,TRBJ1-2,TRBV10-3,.,TGTGCCATCAGCTTAAACAGGGAAGGGGTATATGGCTACACCTTC,CAISLNREGVYGYTF
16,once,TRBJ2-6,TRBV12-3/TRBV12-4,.,TGTGCCAGCAGTTTATGGCAGGGAGTTGGGGCCAACGTCCTGACTTTC,CASSLWQGVGANVLTF
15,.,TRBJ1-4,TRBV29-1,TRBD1,TGCAGCGTTGGCGGGGGGACAGGGGGCGTTGAAAAACTGTTTTTT,CSVGGGTGGVEKLFF
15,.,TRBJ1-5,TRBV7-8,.,TGTGCCAGCAGCCCACCCTCTTGGCGCAATCAGCCCCAGCATTTT,CASSPPSWRNQPQHF
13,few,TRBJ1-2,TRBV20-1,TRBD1,TGCAGTGCTAGGGAGACAGGGGACTATGGCTACACCTTC,CSARETGDYGYTF
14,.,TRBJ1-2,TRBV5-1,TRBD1,TGCGCCAGCAGCTTGGAGACAGGGGGCGGTCGCTACACCTTC,CASSLETGGGRYTF
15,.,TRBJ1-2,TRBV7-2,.,TGTGCCAGCAGCCACGATCAACAGAGAGGCTATGGCTACACCTTC,CASSHDQQRGYGYTF
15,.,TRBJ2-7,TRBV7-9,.,TGTGCCAGCAGCCAAGCTGCGGACACATACTACGAGCAGTACTTC,CASSQAADTYYEQYF
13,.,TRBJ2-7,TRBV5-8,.,TGTGCCAGCAAATTCCACAGGCGGTCCGAGCAGTACTTC,CASKFHRRSEQYF
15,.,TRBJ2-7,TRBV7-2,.,TGTGCCAGTAAATCATTCGGGGGACCCTCCTACGAGCAGTACTTC,CASKSFGGPSYEQYF
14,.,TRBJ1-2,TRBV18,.,TGTGCCAGCTCACCACAAGGACAGAACCATGGCTACACCTTC,CASSPQGQNHGYTF
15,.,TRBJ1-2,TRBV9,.,TGTGCCAGCAGCCTCTGGGAGAGGGAGAACTATGGCTACACCTTC,CASSLWERENYGYTF
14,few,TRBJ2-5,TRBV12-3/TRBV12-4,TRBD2,TGTGCCAGCAGCCCACCGACTAGCTTCGGGACCCAGTACTTC,CASSPPTSFGTQYF
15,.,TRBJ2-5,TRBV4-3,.,TGCGCCAGCAGCCAAGATAGGGCCCCGTGGGAGACCCAGTACTTC,CASSQDRAPWETQYF
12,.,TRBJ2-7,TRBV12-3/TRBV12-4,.,TGTGCCAGCAGTCCCCAGTCTCACGAGCAGTACTTC,CASSPQSHEQYF